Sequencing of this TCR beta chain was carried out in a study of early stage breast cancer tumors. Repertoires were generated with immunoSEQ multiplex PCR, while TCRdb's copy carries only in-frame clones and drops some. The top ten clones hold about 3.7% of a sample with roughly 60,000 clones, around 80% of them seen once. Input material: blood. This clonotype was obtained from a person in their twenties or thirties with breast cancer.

The CDR3 region has the DNA TGTGCCAGCAGGCTTAGGGGGAGCAATCAGCCCCAGCATTTT. Translated: CASRLRGSNQPQHF. The chain is built from TRBV5-8 and TRBJ1-5, with D possibly TRBD1 on 6 matching bases. The V end was cut by 5 bases, the J end by 1 base, with 10 bases between. This CDR3 comprises 14 residues. The germline CDR1 and CDR2 sequences are SGHTS and YDEGEE.